The next 10 T cell receptor beta chains were all read from a single sample in a study of blood T cell repertoires in COVID-19. Assay used: immunoSEQ multiplex PCR; TCRdb lists only in-frame clones, some missing. Of almost 200,000 clones in the sample, about nine tenths were seen once. The sample comprised peripheral blood. Receptors originate from a woman aged 70-85 years with acute or convalescent COVID-19.

This sequence joins TRBV28 and TRBJ1-3, with D possibly being TRBD1 (5 bases). Trimming cost V 2 bases and J 4 bases, with 15 bases left between them. The CDR3 consists of 16 residues. Germline V gene lookup returns CDR1 MDHEN and CDR2 SYDVKM. CDR3 region: CASSLAGTLRGNTIYF. As DNA, the CDR3 is TGTGCCAGCAGTTTAGCAGGGACTCTACGAGGAAACACCATATATTTT.

The chain couples TRBV3-1 (or the pseudogene TRBV3-2) to TRBJ1-6; D not resolved. The length of the CDR3 is 15 residues. Deletions cut 5 bases from V and 10 bases from J, with 18 bases between. CDR1 is LGHDT and CDR2 is YNNKEL in the germline V gene (reference sequence). For the CDR3, the DNA is TGTGCCAGCAGCGTCCTTAGCACCGATGGGTCACCCCTCCACTTT. Translating it yields CASSVLSTDGSPLHF.

The chain recombines TRBV12-5 with TRBJ2-5, with 12 bases fitting TRBD1. Trimming took 5 bases from V and 3 from J; bases not matched to a gene: 4. Germline V CDR1 and CDR2: LGHNT, FRNRAP. The length of the CDR3 is 15 residues. CDR3 sequence: CASGTGTGGEETQYF. The CDR3, as DNA: TGTGCTAGTGGTACTGGGACAGGGGGCGAAGAGACCCAGTACTTC.

The chain employs TRBV10-3 and TRBJ2-2; D perhaps matches TRBD2 (6 bases). Trimming left V 7 bases short and J 1 base short, with 13 bases between. CDR3 length: 15 amino acids. Germline lookup yields CDR1 ENHRY and CDR2 SYGVKD. DNA of the CDR3: TGTGCCATCACCTCGGGACTTTGGAACACCGGGGAGCTGTTTTTT. This translates into CAITSGLWNTGELFF.

The CDR3 reads CASGRITGVDTQYF. The CDR3 region has the DNA TGTGCTAGTGGGCGAATCACGGGAGTTGATACGCAGTATTTT. The chain employs TRBV12-5 and TRBJ2-3; D possibly corresponds to TRBD2 (6 bases). Germline loops: CDR1 LGHNT, CDR2 FRNRAP. The CDR3 is 14 amino acids. V was clipped by 6 bases and J by 6 bases, with 16 bases between them.

V gene TRBV18 combines with J gene TRBJ2-5; no reliable D call. V was cut by 0 bases and J by 4 bases, with 6 bases left in between. The CDR3 loop spans 13 amino acids. Per the germline V gene, CDR1 is KGHSH and CDR2 is LQKENI. The CDR3 sequence is CASSPPSIETQYF. DNA for the CDR3: TGTGCCAGCTCACCACCTAGTATAGAGACCCAGTACTTC. Full variable domain (outside the CDR3, taken from reference TRBV18 and TRBJ2-5): NAGVMQNPRHLVRRRGQEARLRCSPMKGHSHVYWYRQLPEEGLKFMVYLQKENIIDESGMPKERFSAEFPKEGPSILRIQQVVRGDSAAYFCASSPPSIETQYFGPGTRLLVL.

The chain couples TRBV3-1 (or the pseudogene TRBV3-2) to TRBJ2-7, with no clear D. With 4 bases removed from V and 1 base from J, the gap between germline ends came to 8 bases. From germline, CDR1 is LGHDT and CDR2 YNNKEL (reference sequence). CDR3 length: 13 amino acids. The CDR3 DNA is TGTGCCAGCAGCCGTGGCAAATCCTACGAGCAGTACTTC. Amino acid sequence: CASSRGKSYEQYF.

This chain connects TRBV19 to TRBJ2-2; 12 bases agree with TRBD2. Germline-derived CDR1 and CDR2 are LNHDA and SQIVND (reference sequence). The CDR3 is 15 amino acids. V shed 4 bases and J 9 bases; nucleotides not matched to a gene: 6. The CDR3 nucleotides are TGTGCCAGTAGTACCCGACTAGCGGGAGACCGGGAGCTGTTTTTT. Translating gives CASSTRLAGDRELFF. Full variable domain (missing parts from reference TRBV19 and TRBJ2-2): DGGITQSPKYLFRKEGQNVTLSCEQNLNHDAMYWYRQDPGQGLRLIYYSQIVNDFQKGDIAEGYSVSREKKESFPLTVTSAQKNPTAFYLCASSTRLAGDRELFFGEGSRLTVL.

This rearrangement joins TRBV2 to TRBJ2-2; possibly TRBD1 for D (6 bases). The CDR3 length is 17 residues. Per the germline V gene, CDR1 is SNHLY and CDR2 is FYNNEI. V lost 6 bases and J lost 0, with 17 bases in between. CDR3 region: CASSRFGTSANTGELFF. Written as DNA, the CDR3 is TGTGCCAGCAGCCGCTTTGGGACAAGCGCGAACACCGGGGAGCTGTTTTTT.

V is TRBV19 and J is TRBJ2-2; the D gene is possibly TRBD1 (6 bases). Germline CDR1 reads LNHDA; CDR2 reads SQIVND (reference sequence). V shed 8 bases and J shed 2 bases, with 21 bases lying between them. The CDR3 spans 17 residues. The CDR3 DNA sequence: TGTGCCAGTCAATCCATTGAACAGGGTTACAACACCGGGGAGCTGTTTTTT. It specifies CASQSIEQGYNTGELFF. The entire variable domain, with the rest obtained from reference TRBV19 and TRBJ2-2, is as follows: DGGITQSPKYLFRKEGQNVTLSCEQNLNHDAMYWYRQDPGQGLRLIYYSQIVNDFQKGDIAEGYSVSREKKESFPLTVTSAQKNPTAFYLCASQSIEQGYNTGELFFGEGSRLTVL.